These 32 T cell receptor beta chains were sequenced from one sample in a study of cytomegalovirus exposure and HLA in healthy donors (TCRdb year 2017). Libraries came from the immunoSEQ multiplex PCR assay. The multiplex PCR relied on a mix of 60 forward primers for TCR Vbeta segments and 13 reverse primers for TCR Jbeta segments. The table was pulled from immuneACCESS by TCRdb, which kept in-frame rearrangements only. Such tables lose some clones; where checked, under half of the loss comes from unresolved V genes, and the rest has no known cause. The sample contains hundreds of thousands of clones, roughly 79% of them found a single time. The top ten clones comprise about 0.58% of the sample. The specimen sequenced was PBMCs. These receptors were taken from a woman aged 40 to 50 in good health and CMV-seronegative.

V usage is TRBV7-9 and J usage is TRBJ1-1; D may be TRBD1 (6 bases). Germline CDR1 is SEHNR and CDR2 is FQNEAQ (reference sequence). V lost 1 base and J 4 bases, leaving 22 bases between the germline ends. The CDR3 loop spans 18 amino acids. CDR3 region: CASSLGVPPNRVGTEAFF. The CDR3, as DNA: TGTGCCAGCAGCTTAGGGGTTCCGCCCAACAGGGTTGGCACTGAAGCTTTCTTT.

The V call is TRBV7-2, the J call TRBJ2-3, with 13 nucleotides matching TRBD2. With V trimmed by 5 bases and J by 5 bases, 10 bases remained unmatched. The CDR3 consists of 17 residues. From germline, CDR1 is SGHTA and CDR2 FQGNSA. CDR3 DNA: TGTGCCAGCAGCCGCCCCGGGACTAGCGGGGCGGGAGATACGCAGTATTTT. Protein product: CASSRPGTSGAGDTQYF.

The rearrangement joins TRBV7-3 to TRBJ2-2; the match to TRBD1 covers 9 bases. The CDR3 is 18 amino acids. The germline CDR1 and CDR2 sequences are SGHTA and FQGTGA. The junction had 9 bases not matched to a gene; V was cut back by 0 bases and J by 4 bases. The CDR3 region has the DNA TGTGCCAGCAGCTTAACCCCCGACAGGGGGGTCACCACCGGGGAGCTGTTTTTT. It translates to CASSLTPDRGVTTGELFF.

The V call is TRBV18, the J call TRBJ2-3, with TRBD1 matching 8 bases. Trimming took 2 bases from V and 0 from J; bases not matched to a gene: 10. CDR1 and CDR2 from the germline V gene are KGHSH and LQKENI. This CDR3 is built from 18 residues. The CDR3 loop is CASSPYRDRSVSTDTQYF. The CDR3 nucleotides read TGTGCCAGCTCACCATACAGGGACAGGTCTGTCAGCACAGATACGCAGTATTTT.

This clone was detected a few times. The gene calls are TRBV7-9 and TRBJ2-1; possible D gene TRBD2, 6 bases. This CDR3 spans 14 amino acids. The V gene's germline CDR1 is SEHNR and CDR2 FQNEAQ (reference sequence). V gave up 8 bases and J gave up 3 bases, with 14 bases separating them. CDR3 sequence (DNA): TGTGCCAGCGACTTGGGCGGGGACTACAATGAGCAGTTCTTC. It yields the protein CASDLGGDYNEQFF. Based on the CDR3 plus reference TRBV7-9 and TRBJ2-1, the full variable domain is DTGVSQNPRHKITKRGQNVTFRCDPISEHNRLYWYRQTLGQGPEFLTYFQNEAQLEKSRLLSDRFSAERPKGSFSTLEIQRTEQGDSAMYLCASDLGGDYNEQFFGPGTRLTVL.

This chain connects TRBV29-1 to TRBJ2-7; D possibly corresponds to TRBD2 (5 bases). The germline V gene has CDR1 SQVTM and CDR2 ANQGSEA. The CDR3 is 15 amino acids. V lost 2 bases to trimming and J lost 0 bases, with 14 bases between them. The CDR3 is CSVESGGGFSYEQYF. The CDR3 DNA sequence: TGCAGCGTTGAAAGTGGTGGAGGATTCTCCTACGAGCAGTACTTC.

The sample holds one count of this clone. The J gene is TRBJ2-7, the V gene TRBV5-6; D is uncertain. CDR3 length equals 16 residues. Germline V CDR1 and CDR2: SGHDT, YYEEEE. V was trimmed by 2 bases and J by 1 base, leaving 16 bases between them. Here the CDR3 reads CASSFTSSGGSYEQYF. CDR3 DNA sequence: TGTGCCAGCAGCTTTACTTCCTCCGGCGGATCCTACGAGCAGTACTTC.

Concerning this clone: Compared with germline, one end of the junction differs, possibly owing to a read error. The chain is built from TRBV7-9 and TRBJ2-5; a weak D match, TRBD1 (5 bases). CDR1 and CDR2 (germline): SEHNR, FQNEAQ (reference sequence). This CDR3 has 15 amino acids. CDR3: CSSSLSSGAGETQYF. The CDR3 DNA reads as TGTTCCAGCAGCTTATCATCTGGGGCAGGGGAGACCCAGTACTTC.

This chain joins TRBV19 and TRBJ2-3; TRBD2 aligns across 9 bases. J lost 5 bases, V lost 7 bases, and 7 bases had no gene match. This CDR3 contains 14 residues. The germline V gene encodes CDR1 LNHDA and CDR2 SQIVND (reference sequence). The CDR3 loop reads CASTGGGAGDTQYF. The CDR3 region has the DNA TGTGCCAGTACCGGCGGGGGGGCCGGAGATACGCAGTATTTT.

This clone was counted a single time. CDR3 region: CASSVASGGTQYF. The CDR3 DNA reads as TGTGCCAGCAGCGTAGCTAGCGGGGGGACCCAGTACTTC. This sequence joins TRBV9 and TRBJ2-5, with TRBD2 matching 10 bases. The length of the CDR3 is 13 residues. V shed 0 bases and J 7 bases; nucleotides not matched to a gene: 0. CDR1 and CDR2 from the germline V gene are SGDLS and YYNGEE.

This rearrangement joins TRBV6-5 to TRBJ1-5; 7 bases align to TRBD1. The CDR3 spans 13 residues. V was clipped by 5 bases and J by 5 bases; unmatched bases: 3. Germline V gene lookup returns CDR1 MNHEY and CDR2 SVGAGI. The DNA of the CDR3 is TGTGCCAGCAGTCGGGACAGTCATCAGCCCCAGCATTTT. Translation gives CASSRDSHQPQHF.

The chain is built from TRBV7-3 and TRBJ2-5; 9 positions match TRBD1. V lost 5 bases and J lost 2; bases outside the gene matches: 3. This CDR3 spans 14 amino acids. The V gene's germline CDR1 is SGHTA and CDR2 FQGTGA. The CDR3 nucleotides read TGTGCCAGCAGCCGACAGGGGGGGCAAGAGACCCAGTACTTC. Encoded protein: CASSRQGGQETQYF.

J is TRBJ1-2 and V is TRBV21-1; TRBD1 is taken as the D call from the table, unchecked against the DNA. TRBV21-1 is classified as a pseudogene. The CDR3 is made up of 16 amino acids. Written as DNA, the CDR3 is TGTGCCAGCAGCAAGGGGGACAGGGGATCGGATCGGGGCTACACCTTC. As protein: CASSKGDRGSDRGYTF.

The V and J genes are TRBV12-5 and TRBJ2-7, with D possibly matching TRBD1 (5 bases). The CDR3 consists of 19 residues. The ends were cut back, 2 bases at V and 4 bases at J, with 27 bases in the middle. Per germline, CDR1 LGHNT and CDR2 FRNRAP. This CDR3 reads CASGLPPRRGRPTLYEQYF. As DNA, the CDR3 is TGTGCTAGTGGTTTGCCCCCCCGTAGGGGCCGTCCGACTTTATACGAGCAGTACTTC.

CDR3 region: CASSGQANTGELFF. The CDR3 DNA follows: TGTGCCAGCAGTGGACAGGCGAACACCGGGGAGCTGTTTTTT. The chain has TRBV6-5 and TRBJ2-2, with 7 bases aligning to TRBD1. Trimming cost V 5 bases and J 0 bases; bases outside gene matches: 0. The CDR3 runs to 14 residues. Germline V gene data show CDR1 as MNHEY and CDR2 as SVGAGI.

The CDR3 coding sequence is TGTGCCAGCAGTCTGCCGGACAGGCCACTCTATGGCTACACCTTC. Encoded protein: CASSLPDRPLYGYTF. This chain uses TRBV9 with TRBJ1-2; 7 bases agree with TRBD1. The CDR3 loop spans 15 amino acids. Germline V gives CDR1 SGDLS, CDR2 YYNGEE. V lost 5 bases and J lost 4; bases outside the gene matches: 11.

This chain uses TRBV28 with TRBJ1-1, with 11 nucleotides matching TRBD1. The length of the CDR3 is 12 residues. V trimming: 5 bases; J trimming: 10 bases; junction bases outside the gene matches: 3. Germline loops: CDR1 MDHEN, CDR2 SYDVKM. The CDR3 nucleotides are TGTGCCAGCAGTCCCGGACAGGGGGCAGCTTTCTTT. Translating gives CASSPGQGAAFF.

This clone was observed a handful of times. The chain is built from TRBV6-5 and TRBJ1-1, with D possibly TRBD1 on 5 matching bases. The CDR3 is 13 residues long. The germline gives CDR1 MNHEY, CDR2 SVGAGI. V was clipped by 6 bases and J by 1 base, with 9 bases between them. In nucleotides, the CDR3 is TGTGCCAGCAGCCGACAGACGAACACTGAAGCTTTCTTT. It yields the protein CASSRQTNTEAFF.

Of note for this clone: Sequence at one end of the junction differs from germline and may be a read error. This sample also contains other DNA sequences that code for the same CDR3. In DNA form, the CDR3 reads TGCAGCGTTGGAGGCACCGGGGAGTTGTTTTTT. Translation: CSVGGTGELFF. The chain carries TRBV29-1 and TRBJ2-2; D possibly corresponds to TRBD2 (5 bases). CDR1 and CDR2 (germline): SQVTM, ANQGSEA. CDR3 length: 11 residues.

The rearrangement joins TRBV29-1 to TRBJ1-2; TRBD1 matches at 8 bases. In germline, CDR1 is SQVTM, CDR2 ANQGSEA. CDR3 length: 16 residues. Written as DNA, the CDR3 is TGCACCAGTGGGGAGTATGGACAGGGAGTGGACTATGGCTACACCTTC. Translation gives CTSGEYGQGVDYGYTF.

Points on this clone: Compared with germline, one end of the junction differs, possibly owing to a read error. The V and J genes are TRBV11-1 and TRBJ1-4; D uncertain. Germline values: CDR1 SGHAT, CDR2 FQDESV (reference sequence). The CDR3 runs to 15 residues. The CDR3 region is CASSLASGTNEKLFF. The DNA for the CDR3 is TGTGCCAGCAGCCTAGCCTCGGGAACTAATGAAAAACTGTTTTTT.

V is TRBV21-1 and J is TRBJ1-6; the table names TRBD1, a call not compared with the DNA. TRBV21-1 is noted as a pseudogene. The CDR3 contains 18 residues. The chain's CDR3 is CASSKGLGTGPFNSPLHF. CDR3 DNA sequence: TGTGCCAGCAGCAAAGGGCTTGGTACAGGGCCTTTTAATTCACCCCTCCACTTT.

This chain connects TRBV4-1 to TRBJ1-2, with 8 bases that match TRBD1. V gave up 8 bases and J gave up 2 bases; unmatched junction bases: 1. Germline CDR1 and CDR2: MGHRA and YSYEKL. The CDR3 runs 12 residues. The CDR3, as DNA: TGCGCCAGCCAGGGGGCCAACTATGGCTACACCTTC. Translating gives CASQGANYGYTF.

CDR3 protein: CASSSRNTNTEAFF. In DNA, the CDR3 is TGTGCCAGCAGCTCCAGGAATACGAACACTGAAGCTTTCTTT. The rearrangement joins TRBV7-9 to TRBJ1-1; D is undetermined. CDR1 is SEHNR and CDR2 is FQNEAQ in the germline V gene (reference sequence). This CDR3 has 14 residues. Between the trimmed V and J ends, which lost 4 bases and 1 base, there was a span of 10 bases.

The V call is TRBV9, the J call TRBJ2-2; TRBD1 matches 10 bases. V dropped 3 bases and J dropped 6; count of bases not matched to a gene: 2. The CDR3 is made up of 14 amino acids. CDR1 and CDR2 from the germline V gene are SGDLS and YYNGEE. DNA of the CDR3: TGTGCCAGCAGCGCCGACAGGGGGCCCGGGGAGCTGTTTTTT. It translates to CASSADRGPGELFF.

This clone was counted between two and nine times. The rearrangement uses TRBV30 and TRBJ2-3; 10 bases align to TRBD1. Germline loops: CDR1 GTSNPN, CDR2 SVGIG (reference sequence). The junction had 5 bases not matched to a gene; V was cut back by 5 bases and J by 0 bases. The CDR3 length is 15 residues. DNA of the CDR3: TGTGCCTGGGGGGGGACAGGGGCGAGCACAGATACGCAGTATTTT. Protein: CAWGGTGASTDTQYF. Supplemented by reference TRBV30 and TRBJ2-3, the full variable domain reads SQTIHQWPATLVQPVGSPLSLECTVEGTSNPNLYWYRQAAGRGLQLLFYSVGIGQISSEVPQNLSASRPQDRQFILSSKKLLLSDSGFYLCAWGGTGASTDTQYFGPGTRLTVL.

The chain combines TRBV6-6 with TRBJ1-2; D is unclear. This CDR3 region has 10 residues. CDR1 is MNHNY, CDR2 SVGAGI, per germline (reference sequence). V lost 5 bases, J lost 6 bases, and 4 bases lay in between. The CDR3 bases are TGTGCCAGCAGTCAAAATGGCTACACCTTC. Protein sequence: CASSQNGYTF.

The rearrangement uses TRBV6-1 and TRBJ2-7; 7 bases fit TRBD1. The CDR3 loop spans 14 amino acids. The trim removed 4 bases at V and 4 bases at J, leaving 7 bases unmatched. The germline V gene encodes CDR1 MNHNS and CDR2 SASEGT. For the CDR3, the DNA is TGTGCCAGCAGTGCGTTGAGACAGGGATACGAGCAGTACTTC. Protein: CASSALRQGYEQYF.

The chain joins TRBV6-4 to TRBJ1-1; no reliable D call. Per germline, CDR1 MRHNA and CDR2 SNTAGT. V was cut by 0 bases and J by 0 bases, with 23 bases left in between. The CDR3 covers 20 residues. The CDR3 is CASSDSFPTAAFSMNTEAFF. The CDR3 DNA reads as TGTGCCAGCAGTGACTCATTCCCGACCGCGGCCTTCTCTATGAACACTGAAGCTTTCTTT.

The V call is TRBV2, the J call TRBJ2-5; 9 nucleotides agree with TRBD2. The CDR3 has 15 residues. The V and J ends lost 7 bases and 4 bases, in that order; junction bases with no gene match: 10. Germline V CDR1 and CDR2: SNHLY, FYNNEI. CDR3 bases: TGTGCCAGCACAAGTAATAGCGGGGGAGGAGAGACCCAGTACTTC. Translation: CASTSNSGGGETQYF.

The chain uses TRBV29-1 and TRBJ1-2, with D possibly matching TRBD1 (5 bases). Looked up from germline, CDR1 is SQVTM and CDR2 is ANQGSEA. The CDR3 runs 14 residues. V lost 6 bases and J 7 bases, leaving 21 bases between the germline ends. CDR3 DNA sequence: TGCAGCGTCGAAAAAAATGACCGGCAGGGTGGCTACACCTTC. Its protein product is CSVEKNDRQGGYTF.

The rearrangement joins TRBV2 to TRBJ1-3; TRBD1 is a possible D gene (6 bases). The CDR3 has 12 amino acids. V shed 11 bases and J shed 1 base, with 9 bases lying between them. The germline V gene has CDR1 SNHLY and CDR2 FYNNEI. The CDR3 region is CAQGRSGNTIYF. The CDR3 bases are TGTGCCCAGGGGCGTTCTGGAAACACCATATATTTT.